These T cell receptor beta chains were read from a single sample in a study of siplizumab effects on memory and regulatory T cells. The data were produced by immunoSEQ multiplex PCR, yet TCRdb's version contains in-frame clones alone and is incomplete. The sample gives 90,000 to 120,000 clones, 92% of which show up once; 0.55% to 0.95% is in the top ten. Sequenced sample: Tregs sorted from blood. These receptors all come from a human donor in good health. The conserved cysteine and the conserved F or W are not part of the CDR3 here. The order of the fields is J gene, V gene, CDR3 length, CDR3 protein.

J gene: TRBJ2-7
V gene: TRBV10-3
CDR3 length: 14
CDR3 protein: AISERLAGGAHEQY

J gene: TRBJ2-2
V gene: TRBV14
CDR3 length: 10
CDR3 protein: ASSPAGRELF

J gene: TRBJ2-1
V gene: TRBV28
CDR3 length: 14
CDR3 protein: ASSQPGLGDFGEQF

J gene: TRBJ1-1
V gene: TRBV6-1
CDR3 length: 11
CDR3 protein: ASSELPHTEAF

J gene: TRBJ1-2
V gene: TRBV6-6
CDR3 length: 11
CDR3 protein: ASPVQGLDGYT

J gene: TRBJ2-2
V gene: TRBV28
CDR3 length: 12
CDR3 protein: ASSVTGYTGELF

J gene: TRBJ2-5
V gene: TRBV5-1
CDR3 length: 14
CDR3 protein: ASSLVPPSIGETQY

J gene: TRBJ1-3
V gene: TRBV18
CDR3 length: 13
CDR3 protein: ASSPVTASGNTIY

J gene: TRBJ2-3
V gene: TRBV5-6
CDR3 length: 15
CDR3 protein: ASSLYMAGGSTDTQY

J gene: TRBJ1-5
V gene: TRBV14
CDR3 length: 15
CDR3 protein: ASNIPRGHGSNQPQH

J gene: TRBJ2-1
V gene: TRBV29-1
CDR3 length: 13
CDR3 protein: SVSMGLKADNEQF

J gene: TRBJ2-7
V gene: TRBV7-9
CDR3 length: 12
CDR3 protein: ASSLAQGVGEQY

J gene: TRBJ2-3
V gene: TRBV6-4
CDR3 length: 13
CDR3 protein: ASTEGGLLTDTQY

J gene: TRBJ1-5
V gene: TRBV15
CDR3 length: 13
CDR3 protein: ATSRGTGQNQPQH